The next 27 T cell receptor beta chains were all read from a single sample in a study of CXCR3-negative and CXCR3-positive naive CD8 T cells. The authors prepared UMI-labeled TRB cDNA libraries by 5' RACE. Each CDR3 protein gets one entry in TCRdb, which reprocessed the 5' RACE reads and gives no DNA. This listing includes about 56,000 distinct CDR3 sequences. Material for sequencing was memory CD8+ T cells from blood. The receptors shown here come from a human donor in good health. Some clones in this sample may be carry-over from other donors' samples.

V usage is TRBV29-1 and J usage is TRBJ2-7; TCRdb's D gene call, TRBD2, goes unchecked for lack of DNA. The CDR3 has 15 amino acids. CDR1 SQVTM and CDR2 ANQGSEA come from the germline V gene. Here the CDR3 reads CSVEAEQALGYEQYF.

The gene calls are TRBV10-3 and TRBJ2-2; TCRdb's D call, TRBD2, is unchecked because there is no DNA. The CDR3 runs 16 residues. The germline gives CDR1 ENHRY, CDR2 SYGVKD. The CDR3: CATQPSGGANTGELFF.

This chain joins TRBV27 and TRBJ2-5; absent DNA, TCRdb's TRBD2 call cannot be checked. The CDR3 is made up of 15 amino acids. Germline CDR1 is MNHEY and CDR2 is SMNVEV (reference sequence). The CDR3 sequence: CATHLTSGGQETQYF.

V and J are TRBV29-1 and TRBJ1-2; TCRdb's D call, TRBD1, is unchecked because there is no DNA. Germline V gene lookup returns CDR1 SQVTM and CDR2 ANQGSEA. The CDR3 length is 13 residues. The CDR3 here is CSVEKEQGYGYTF. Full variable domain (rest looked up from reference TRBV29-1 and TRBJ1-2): SAVISQKPSRDICQRGTSLTIQCQVDSQVTMMFWYRQQPGQSLTLIATANQGSEATYESGFVIDKFPISRPNLTFSTLTVSNMSPEDSSIYLCSVEKEQGYGYTFGSGTRLTVV.

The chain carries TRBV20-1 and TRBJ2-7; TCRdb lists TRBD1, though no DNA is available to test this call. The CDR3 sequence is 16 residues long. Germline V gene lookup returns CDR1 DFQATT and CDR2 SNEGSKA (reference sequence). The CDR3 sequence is CSARTTGTGGRYEQYF.

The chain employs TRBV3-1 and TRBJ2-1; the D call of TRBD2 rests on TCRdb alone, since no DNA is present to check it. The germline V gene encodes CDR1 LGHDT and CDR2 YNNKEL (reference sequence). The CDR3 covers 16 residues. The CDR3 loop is CASSQGLADSWDEQFF.

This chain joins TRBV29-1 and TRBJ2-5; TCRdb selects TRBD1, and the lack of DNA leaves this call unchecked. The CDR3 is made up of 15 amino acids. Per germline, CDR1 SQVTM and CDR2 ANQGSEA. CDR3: CSVEGPRDGQETQYF.

The CDR3 reads CASSLSAGVTGELFF. The chain combines TRBV5-1 with TRBJ2-2; the TCRdb call, TRBD1, lacks DNA for checking. CDR1 and CDR2 (germline): SGHRS, YFSETQ. CDR3 length equals 15 residues.

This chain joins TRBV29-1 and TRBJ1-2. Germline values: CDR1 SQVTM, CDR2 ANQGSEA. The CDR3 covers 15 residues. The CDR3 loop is CSATWTSGSPLGYTF.

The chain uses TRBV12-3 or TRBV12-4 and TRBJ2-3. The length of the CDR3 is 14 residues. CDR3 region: CASSPQGGADTQYF.

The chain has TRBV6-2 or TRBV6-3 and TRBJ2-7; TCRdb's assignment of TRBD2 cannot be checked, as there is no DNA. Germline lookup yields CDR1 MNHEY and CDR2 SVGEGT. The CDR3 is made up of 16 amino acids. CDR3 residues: CASSPFAGDSSYEQYF.

The CDR3 region is CASSFMGKETQYF. The chain couples TRBV7-2 to TRBJ2-5. The CDR3 loop spans 13 amino acids. CDR1 SGHTA and CDR2 FQGNSA come from the germline V gene.

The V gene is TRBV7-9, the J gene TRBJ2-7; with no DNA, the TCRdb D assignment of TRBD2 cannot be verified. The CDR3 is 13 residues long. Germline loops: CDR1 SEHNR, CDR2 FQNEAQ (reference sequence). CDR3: CASSPPEFYEQYF.

The CDR3 loop reads CASSYRQGRSEQYF. The chain couples TRBV7-8 to TRBJ2-7; the TRBD1 assignment by TCRdb is unverifiable without DNA. Germline CDR1 is SGHVS and CDR2 is FQNEAQ. The CDR3 extends over 14 amino acids.

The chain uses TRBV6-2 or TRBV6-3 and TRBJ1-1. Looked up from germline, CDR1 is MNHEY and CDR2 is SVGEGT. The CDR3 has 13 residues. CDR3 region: CASSYVMNTEAFF.

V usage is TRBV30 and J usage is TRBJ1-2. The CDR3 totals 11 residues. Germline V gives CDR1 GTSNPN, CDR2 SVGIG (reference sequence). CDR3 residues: CAWNYLGGYTF. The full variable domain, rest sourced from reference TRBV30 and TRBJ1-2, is SQTIHQWPATLVQPVGSPLSLECTVEGTSNPNLYWYRQAAGRGLQLLFYSVGIGQISSEVPQNLSASRPQDRQFILSSKKLLLSDSGFYLCAWNYLGGYTFGSGTRLTVV.

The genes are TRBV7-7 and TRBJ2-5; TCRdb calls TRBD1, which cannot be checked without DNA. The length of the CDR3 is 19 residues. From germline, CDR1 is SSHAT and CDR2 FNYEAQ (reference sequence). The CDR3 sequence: CASSRLRDANPEGQETQYF. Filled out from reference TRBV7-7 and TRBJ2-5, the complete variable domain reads GAGVSQSPRYKVTKRGQDVTLRCDPISSHATLYWYQQALGQGPEFLTYFNYEAQPDKSGLPSDRFSAERPEGSISTLTIQRTEQRDSAMYRCASSRLRDANPEGQETQYFGPGTRLLVL.

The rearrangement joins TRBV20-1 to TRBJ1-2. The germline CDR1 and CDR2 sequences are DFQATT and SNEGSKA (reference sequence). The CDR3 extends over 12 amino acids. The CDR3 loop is CSARVENYGYTF.

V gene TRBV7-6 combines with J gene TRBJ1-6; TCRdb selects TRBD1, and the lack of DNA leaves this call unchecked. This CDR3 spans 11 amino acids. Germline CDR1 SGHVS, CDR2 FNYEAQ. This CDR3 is CASSYGGTLHF.

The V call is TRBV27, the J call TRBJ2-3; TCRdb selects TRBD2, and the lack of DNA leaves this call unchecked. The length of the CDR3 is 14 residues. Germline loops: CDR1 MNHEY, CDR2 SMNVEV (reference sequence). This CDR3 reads CASSFAGNTDTQYF.

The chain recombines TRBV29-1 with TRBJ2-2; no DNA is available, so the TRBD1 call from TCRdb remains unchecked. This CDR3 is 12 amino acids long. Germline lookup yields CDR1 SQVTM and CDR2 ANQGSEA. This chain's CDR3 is CSVEIGAGELFF.

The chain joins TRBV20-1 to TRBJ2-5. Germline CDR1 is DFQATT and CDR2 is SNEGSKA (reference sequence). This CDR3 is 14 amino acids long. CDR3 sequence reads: CSVQGHHEVKTQYF.

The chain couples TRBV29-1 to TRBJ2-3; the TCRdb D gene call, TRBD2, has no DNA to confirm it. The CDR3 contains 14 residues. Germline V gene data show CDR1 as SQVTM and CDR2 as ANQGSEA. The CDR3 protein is CSAPGLPSTDTQYF.

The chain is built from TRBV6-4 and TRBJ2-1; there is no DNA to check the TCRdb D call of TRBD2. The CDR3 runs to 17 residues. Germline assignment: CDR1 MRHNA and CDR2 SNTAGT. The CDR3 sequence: CASSESSSGGDYNEQFF.

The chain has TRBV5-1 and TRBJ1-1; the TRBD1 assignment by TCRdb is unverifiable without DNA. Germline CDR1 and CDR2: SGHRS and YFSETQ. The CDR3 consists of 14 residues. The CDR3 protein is CASSLEGFNTEAFF.

CDR3 residues: CSASSFQGARSYTF. The chain is built from TRBV20-1 and TRBJ1-2; TCRdb outputs TRBD1, but without DNA this stays unchecked. CDR3 length: 14 amino acids. Looked up from germline, CDR1 is DFQATT and CDR2 is SNEGSKA (reference sequence).

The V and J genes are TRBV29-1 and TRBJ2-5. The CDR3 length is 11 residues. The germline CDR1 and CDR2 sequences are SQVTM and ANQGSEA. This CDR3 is CSVGGGETQYF. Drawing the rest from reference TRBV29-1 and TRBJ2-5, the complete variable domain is SAVISQKPSRDICQRGTSLTIQCQVDSQVTMMFWYRQQPGQSLTLIATANQGSEATYESGFVIDKFPISRPNLTFSTLTVSNMSPEDSSIYLCSVGGGETQYFGPGTRLLVL.